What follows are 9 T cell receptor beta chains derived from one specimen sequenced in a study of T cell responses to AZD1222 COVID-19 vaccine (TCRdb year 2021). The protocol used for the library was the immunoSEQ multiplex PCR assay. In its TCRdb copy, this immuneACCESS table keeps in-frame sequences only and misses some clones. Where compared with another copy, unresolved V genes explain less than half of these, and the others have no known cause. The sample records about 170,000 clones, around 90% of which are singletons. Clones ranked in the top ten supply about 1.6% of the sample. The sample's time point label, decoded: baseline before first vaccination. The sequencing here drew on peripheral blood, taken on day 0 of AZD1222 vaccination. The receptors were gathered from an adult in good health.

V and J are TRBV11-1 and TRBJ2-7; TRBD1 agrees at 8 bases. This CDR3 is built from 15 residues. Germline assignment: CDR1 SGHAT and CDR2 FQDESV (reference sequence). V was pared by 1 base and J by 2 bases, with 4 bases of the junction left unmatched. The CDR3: CASSLDGQGTYEQYF. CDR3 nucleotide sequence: TGTGCCAGCAGCTTAGATGGACAGGGAACCTACGAGCAGTACTTC.

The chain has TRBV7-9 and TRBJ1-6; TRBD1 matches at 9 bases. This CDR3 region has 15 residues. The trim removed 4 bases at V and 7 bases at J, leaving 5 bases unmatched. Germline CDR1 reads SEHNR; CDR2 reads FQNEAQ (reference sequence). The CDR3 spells CASSSNRGRNSPLHF. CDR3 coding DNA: TGTGCCAGCAGCTCCAACAGGGGGCGAAATTCACCCCTCCACTTT.

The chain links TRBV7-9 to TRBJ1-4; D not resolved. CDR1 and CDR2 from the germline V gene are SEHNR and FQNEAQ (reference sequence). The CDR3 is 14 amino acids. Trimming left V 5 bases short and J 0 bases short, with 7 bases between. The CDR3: CASSRAATNEKLFF. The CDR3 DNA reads TGTGCCAGCAGCCGAGCTGCAACTAATGAAAAACTGTTTTTT.

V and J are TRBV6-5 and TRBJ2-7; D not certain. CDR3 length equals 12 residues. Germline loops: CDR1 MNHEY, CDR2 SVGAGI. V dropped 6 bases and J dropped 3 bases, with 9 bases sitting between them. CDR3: CASSGLNYEQYF. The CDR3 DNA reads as TGTGCCAGCAGCGGGCTTAACTACGAGCAGTACTTC.

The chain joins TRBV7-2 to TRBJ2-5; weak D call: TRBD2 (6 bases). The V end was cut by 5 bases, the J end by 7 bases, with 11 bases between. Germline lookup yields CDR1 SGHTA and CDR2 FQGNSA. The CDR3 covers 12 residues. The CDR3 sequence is CASSRVGGTQYF. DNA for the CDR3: TGTGCCAGCAGCCGTGTGGGAGGGACCCAGTACTTC. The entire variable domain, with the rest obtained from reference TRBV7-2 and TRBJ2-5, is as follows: GAGVSQSPSNKVTEKGKDVELRCDPISGHTALYWYRQSLGQGLEFLIYFQGNSAPDKSGLPSDRFSAERTGGSVSTLTIQRTQQEDSAVYLCASSRVGGTQYFGPGTRLLVL.

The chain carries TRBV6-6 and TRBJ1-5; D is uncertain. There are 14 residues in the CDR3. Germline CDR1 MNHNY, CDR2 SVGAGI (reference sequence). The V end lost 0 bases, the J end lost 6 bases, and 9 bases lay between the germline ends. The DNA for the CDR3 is TGTGCCAGCAGTTACTCCACCGCGGGTCAGCCCCAGCATTTT. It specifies CASSYSTAGQPQHF.

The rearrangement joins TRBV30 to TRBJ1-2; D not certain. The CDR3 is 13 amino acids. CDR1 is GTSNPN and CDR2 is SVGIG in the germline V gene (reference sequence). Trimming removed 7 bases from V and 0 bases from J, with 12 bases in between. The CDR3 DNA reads TGTGCCTCCTGGATAGGTACTAACTATGGCTACACCTTC. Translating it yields CASWIGTNYGYTF. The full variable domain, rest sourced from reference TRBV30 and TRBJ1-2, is SQTIHQWPATLVQPVGSPLSLECTVEGTSNPNLYWYRQAAGRGLQLLFYSVGIGQISSEVPQNLSASRPQDRQFILSSKKLLLSDSGFYLCASWIGTNYGYTFGSGTRLTVV.

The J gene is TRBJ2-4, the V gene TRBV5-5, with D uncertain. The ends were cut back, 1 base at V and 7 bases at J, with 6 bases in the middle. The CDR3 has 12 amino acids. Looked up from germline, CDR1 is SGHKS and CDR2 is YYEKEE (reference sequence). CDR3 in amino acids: CASSLRANIQYF. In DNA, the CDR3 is TGTGCCAGCAGCTTGAGGGCCAACATTCAGTACTTC.

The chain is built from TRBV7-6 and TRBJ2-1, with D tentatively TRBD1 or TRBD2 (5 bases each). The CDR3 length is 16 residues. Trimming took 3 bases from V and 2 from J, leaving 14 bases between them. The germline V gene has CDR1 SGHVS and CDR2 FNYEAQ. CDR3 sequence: CASSLTGTPPYNEQFF. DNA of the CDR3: TGTGCCAGCAGCTTGACCGGGACCCCACCCTACAATGAGCAGTTCTTC.